Listed here are 21 T cell receptor beta chains from one sample, sequenced in a study of T-cell memory formation after mild COVID-19. TCRdb fed the 5' RACE reads into MiXCR, producing one record per CDR3 protein. The data hold about 130,000 distinct CDR3 sequences, with 5% to 6.5% observed a single time. Sequenced material: PBMCs or a T cell subset sorted from them (not recorded which). The receptors originated from an adult woman who had mild COVID-19 (a few samples of this study predate the infection). Cell type and time point are not known.

This clonotype has only a few counts. The CDR3, as DNA: TGTGCCAGCAGTCCCGGGACAGCTAATTACAATGAGCAGTTCTTC. Translation gives CASSPGTANYNEQFF. This chain connects TRBV27 to TRBJ2-1; 7 positions match TRBD1. This CDR3 is 15 amino acids long. Trimming cost V 5 bases and J 4 bases; bases outside gene matches: 8. CDR1 MNHEY and CDR2 SMNVEV come from the germline V gene (reference sequence).

The chain is built from TRBV11-2 and TRBJ1-5, with no clear D. CDR1 is SGHAT, CDR2 FQNNGV, per germline. The CDR3 loop spans 16 amino acids. The ends were cut back, 0 bases at V and 3 bases at J, with 12 bases in the middle. CDR3 amino acids: CASSLDSIDHNQPQHF. Here the CDR3 DNA reads TGTGCCAGCAGCTTAGATTCAATAGACCACAATCAGCCCCAGCATTTT. Supplemented by reference TRBV11-2 and TRBJ1-5, the full variable domain reads EAGVAQSPRYKIIEKRQSVAFWCNPISGHATLYWYQQILGQGPKLLIQFQNNGVVDDSQLPKDRFSAERLKGVDSTLKIQPAKLEDSAVYLCASSLDSIDHNQPQHFGDGTRLSIL.

The chain employs TRBV25-1 and TRBJ1-2, with 7 bases lining up with TRBD1. V lost 2 bases and J lost 1; bases outside the gene matches: 10. Germline loops: CDR1 MGHDK, CDR2 SYGVNS. The CDR3 length is 17 residues. The DNA for the CDR3 is TGTGCCAGCAGTGAAGAGGGGGCGGTCACGCGTAACTATGGCTACACCTTC. Encoded protein: CASSEEGAVTRNYGYTF.

There are a few counts of this clonotype. This chain uses TRBV18 with TRBJ1-2, with TRBD1 matching over 7 bases. With V trimmed by 4 bases and J by 2 bases, 10 bases remained unmatched. This CDR3 comprises 16 residues. Per germline, CDR1 KGHSH and CDR2 LQKENI. CDR3 sequence reads: CASSLGTGTVNYGYTF. Here the CDR3 DNA reads TGTGCCAGCTCACTAGGAACCGGGACAGTAAACTATGGCTACACCTTC.

J is TRBJ2-2 and V is TRBV5-1; D is ambiguous. Deletions cut 0 bases from V and 5 bases from J, with 5 bases between. Germline V gives CDR1 SGHRS, CDR2 YFSETQ. The CDR3 consists of 13 residues. The CDR3 coding sequence is TGCGCCAGCAGCTTGGATCTTACCGGGGAGCTGTTTTTT. It codes for CASSLDLTGELFF. Supplemented by reference TRBV5-1 and TRBJ2-2, the full variable domain reads KAGVTQTPRYLIKTRGQQVTLSCSPISGHRSVSWYQQTPGQGLQFLFEYFSETQRNKGNFPGRFSGRQFSNSRSEMNVSTLELGDSALYLCASSLDLTGELFFGEGSRLTVL.

This clonotype was seen many times. This rearrangement joins TRBV5-1 to TRBJ2-7, with D uncertain. The V end lost 4 bases, the J end lost 5 bases, and 13 bases lay between the germline ends. The CDR3 contains 13 residues. Germline loops: CDR1 SGHRS, CDR2 YFSETQ. The CDR3 DNA reads as TGCGCCAGCAGCATACAAGGGTCACACGAGCAGTACTTC. Translated: CASSIQGSHEQYF.

This clonotype was seen a few times. The V and J genes are TRBV12-3 or TRBV12-4 and TRBJ1-2; D is unresolved. Trimming pared 3 bases from V and 7 bases from J, leaving 12 bases between. The CDR3 runs to 13 residues. The CDR3 DNA reads as TGTGCCAGCAGTTTTTGGGGTTCGCGTGGCTACACCTTC. This encodes CASSFWGSRGYTF.

This clonotype was picked up many times. This chain links TRBV18 with TRBJ2-6; the D is unclear. V gave up 4 bases and J gave up 0 bases, with 13 bases separating them. Looked up from germline, CDR1 is KGHSH and CDR2 is LQKENI. The length of the CDR3 is 17 residues. The CDR3 sequence is CASSLGLGSSGANVLTF. The CDR3 bases are TGTGCCAGCTCACTAGGGCTAGGAAGCTCTGGGGCCAACGTCCTGACTTTC.

This clonotype was seen ten or more times. The chain carries TRBV20-1 and TRBJ2-3, with 12 positions matching TRBD2. The length of the CDR3 is 17 residues. V was pared by 0 bases and J by 1 base, with 5 bases of the junction left unmatched. The germline gives CDR1 DFQATT, CDR2 SNEGSKA (reference sequence). The CDR3, as DNA: TGCAGTGCTAGAGATCCTAGCGGGGGGGCCGGCACAGATACGCAGTATTTT. Protein: CSARDPSGGAGTDTQYF.

This clonotype has at least ten counts. V and J are TRBV5-4 and TRBJ2-2, with D possibly TRBD2 on 7 matching bases. The germline V gene has CDR1 SGHNT and CDR2 YYREEE (reference sequence). V lost 6 bases and J lost 3, with 15 bases in between. The CDR3 is 15 amino acids. This CDR3 is CASMEGGLHTGELFF. The DNA for the CDR3 is TGTGCCAGCATGGAGGGGGGGCTCCACACCGGGGAGCTGTTTTTT.

This clonotype was observed at least ten times. The rearrangement uses TRBV7-9 and TRBJ2-7; D gene unclear. This CDR3 comprises 14 residues. CDR1 and CDR2 from the germline V gene are SEHNR and FQNEAQ (reference sequence). The V end was cut by 5 bases, the J end by 3 bases, with 14 bases between. The CDR3 loop is CASSVSLGNYEQYF. DNA of the CDR3: TGTGCCAGCAGCGTTTCTTTAGGGAACTACGAGCAGTACTTC.

There are many counts of this clonotype. This rearrangement joins TRBV7-2 to TRBJ2-3; no reliable D call. With 2 bases removed from V and 1 base from J, the gap between germline ends came to 10 bases. The germline gives CDR1 SGHTA, CDR2 FQGNSA. The CDR3 runs to 15 residues. CDR3 protein: CASSLTSVGTDTQYF. DNA of the CDR3: TGTGCCAGCAGCTTAACATCTGTAGGCACAGATACGCAGTATTTT. The variable domain in full, with the rest retrieved from reference TRBV7-2 and TRBJ2-3, is GAGVSQSPSNKVTEKGKDVELRCDPISGHTALYWYRQSLGQGLEFLIYFQGNSAPDKSGLPSDRFSAERTGGSVSTLTIQRTQQEDSAVYLCASSLTSVGTDTQYFGPGTRLTVL.

This chain joins TRBV9 and TRBJ2-1; TRBD2 matches 8 bases. J lost 9 bases, V lost 0 bases, and 8 bases had no gene match. This CDR3 has 15 amino acids. Per germline, CDR1 SGDLS and CDR2 YYNGEE. In nucleotides, the CDR3 is TGTGCCAGCAGCGTAGCGGGGGGGCAATTTAGTGAGCAGTTCTTC. It specifies CASSVAGGQFSEQFF.

The table lists this clonotype with many counts. The chain joins TRBV20-1 to TRBJ2-1; no firm D call. Trimming removed 1 base at V and 4 bases at J, with 11 bases between. Germline lookup yields CDR1 DFQATT and CDR2 SNEGSKA (reference sequence). The CDR3 contains 14 residues. CDR3 in amino acids: CSARVAVSYNEQFF. CDR3 nucleotide sequence: TGCAGTGCTAGAGTGGCGGTGAGTTACAATGAGCAGTTCTTC.

The gene calls are TRBV6-5 and TRBJ1-2; D unclear. The CDR3 totals 14 residues. The V gene lost 2 bases and the J gene lost 8 bases, with 15 bases spanning the gap. Germline V gives CDR1 MNHEY, CDR2 SVGAGI. This CDR3 reads CASSYGPFLGGYTF. DNA of the CDR3: TGTGCCAGCAGTTACGGGCCCTTCCTGGGGGGCTACACCTTC.

The V gene is TRBV5-1, the J gene TRBJ2-2; 8 bases line up with TRBD1. With V trimmed by 1 base and J by 6 bases, 20 bases remained unmatched. The V gene's germline CDR1 is SGHRS and CDR2 YFSETQ. This CDR3 has 20 amino acids. This CDR3 is CASSLKWWQGAVVNAGELFF. The CDR3, as DNA: TGCGCCAGCAGCTTGAAATGGTGGCAGGGGGCTGTGGTAAACGCCGGGGAGCTGTTTTTT.

The rearrangement joins TRBV21-1 to TRBJ2-1; TRBD1 is the table's D call, not checked against the DNA. TRBV21-1 is annotated as a pseudogene. This CDR3 contains 16 residues. The chain's CDR3 is CASSIQLVRGGDEQFF. The CDR3 DNA is TGTGCCAGCAGCATTCAATTAGTCAGGGGCGGGGATGAGCAGTTCTTC.

This clonotype was seen many times. The V gene is TRBV12-3 or TRBV12-4, the J gene TRBJ2-7; no clear D. V lost 6 bases and J lost 1, with 13 bases in between. The CDR3 loop spans 14 amino acids. Here the CDR3 DNA reads TGTGCCAGCAGCCGCTCGACGGTTTCCTACGAGCAGTACTTC. Its translation is CASSRSTVSYEQYF.

The sample holds a few counts of this clonotype. The chain couples TRBV4-3 to TRBJ2-2; D is tentatively TRBD1 or TRBD2 (5 bases each). The V end was cut by 0 bases, the J end by 0 bases, with 14 bases between. There are 18 residues in the CDR3. The germline V gene has CDR1 LGHNA and CDR2 YSLEER. Written as DNA, the CDR3 is TGCGCCAGCAGCCAAGATCATTGGCAGGGACCGAACACCGGGGAGCTGTTTTTT. Its protein is CASSQDHWQGPNTGELFF.

This chain joins TRBV30 and TRBJ2-3; 7 positions match TRBD1. V lost 4 bases to trimming and J lost 5 bases; unmatched junction nucleotides: 9. Germline V gives CDR1 GTSNPN, CDR2 SVGIG (reference sequence). The CDR3 covers 14 residues. CDR3 sequence: CAWKTDRAGDTQYF. In DNA, the CDR3 is TGTGCCTGGAAAACAGACAGGGCGGGAGATACGCAGTATTTT. The variable domain in full, completed from reference TRBV30 and TRBJ2-3, reads SQTIHQWPATLVQPVGSPLSLECTVEGTSNPNLYWYRQAAGRGLQLLFYSVGIGQISSEVPQNLSASRPQDRQFILSSKKLLLSDSGFYLCAWKTDRAGDTQYFGPGTRLTVL.

This chain uses TRBV12-3 or TRBV12-4 with TRBJ1-5, with D uncertain. V lost 0 bases and J lost 6, with 6 bases in between. The CDR3 runs to 13 residues. In nucleotides, the CDR3 is TGTGCCAGCAGTTTAGCAGGGCCTCAGCCCCAGCATTTT. Translated, it gives CASSLAGPQPQHF.